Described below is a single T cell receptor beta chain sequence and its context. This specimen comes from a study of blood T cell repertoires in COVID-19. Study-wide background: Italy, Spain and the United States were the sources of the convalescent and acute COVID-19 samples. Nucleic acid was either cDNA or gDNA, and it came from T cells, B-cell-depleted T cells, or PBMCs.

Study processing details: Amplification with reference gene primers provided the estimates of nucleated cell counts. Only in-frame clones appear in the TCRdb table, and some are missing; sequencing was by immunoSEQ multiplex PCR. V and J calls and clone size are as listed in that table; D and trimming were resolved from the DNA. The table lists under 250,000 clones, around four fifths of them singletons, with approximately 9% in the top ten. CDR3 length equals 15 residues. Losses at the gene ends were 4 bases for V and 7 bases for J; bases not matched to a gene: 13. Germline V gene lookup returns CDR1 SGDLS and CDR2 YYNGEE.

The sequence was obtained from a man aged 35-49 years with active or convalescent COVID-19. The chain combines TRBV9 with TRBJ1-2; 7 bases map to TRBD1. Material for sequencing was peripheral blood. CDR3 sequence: CASSPSEGGLFGYTF. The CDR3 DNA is TGTGCCAGCAGCCCTAGTGAAGGGGGCCTATTTGGCTACACCTTC.